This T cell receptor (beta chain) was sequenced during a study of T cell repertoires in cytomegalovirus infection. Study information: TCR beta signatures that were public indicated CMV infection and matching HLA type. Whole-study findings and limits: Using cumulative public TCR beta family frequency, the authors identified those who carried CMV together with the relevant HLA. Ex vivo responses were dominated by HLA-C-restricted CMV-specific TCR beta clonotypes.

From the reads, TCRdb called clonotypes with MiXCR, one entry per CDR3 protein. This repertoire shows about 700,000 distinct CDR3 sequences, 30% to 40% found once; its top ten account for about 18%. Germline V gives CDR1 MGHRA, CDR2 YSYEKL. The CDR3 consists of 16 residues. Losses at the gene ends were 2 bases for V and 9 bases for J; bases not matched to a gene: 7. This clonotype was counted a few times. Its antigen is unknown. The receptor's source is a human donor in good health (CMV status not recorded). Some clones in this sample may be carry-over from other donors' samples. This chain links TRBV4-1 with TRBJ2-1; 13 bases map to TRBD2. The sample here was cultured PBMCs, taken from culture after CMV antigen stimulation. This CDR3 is CASSQPLAGGRGEQFF. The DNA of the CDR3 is TGCGCCAGCAGCCAACCACTAGCGGGGGGGCGAGGTGAGCAGTTCTTC.